The sequence of this T cell receptor (beta chain) was determined in a study of early T cells in non-severe SARS-CoV-2 infection. In its sample, this clonotype was seen many times. Trimming took 5 bases from V and 7 from J, leaving 11 bases between them. This CDR3 has 12 residues. Germline CDR1 reads MNHNY; CDR2 reads SVGAGI (reference sequence). The library protocol tagged individual cDNA molecules with unique molecular identifiers. One entry per CDR3 protein, called by TCRdb with MiXCR from the 5' RACE reads. The sample includes 75,000 to 80,000 distinct CDR3 sequences, about 11% of them seen just once.

This clonotype was sampled from an adult who was a healthcare worker with PCR-confirmed SARS-CoV-2 infection or an uninfected control (not recorded which). Sequences were derived from whole blood, sampled at baseline. The chain uses TRBV6-6 and TRBJ1-2; weak D call: TRBD1 (6 bases). The CDR3, as DNA: TGTGCCAGCAGTCACAGGGTTACTGGCTACACCTTC. Translating gives CASSHRVTGYTF.